These 9 T cell receptor beta chains came from one sample sequenced in a study of blood T cells in healthy people across ages. PCR was performed a second time for about 7 to 11 cycles using a sample-barcoded 5' primer and a J-beta primer mix. From the 5' RACE reads, TCRdb called clonotypes with MiXCR, one entry per CDR3 protein. Of about 1.7 million distinct CDR3 sequences listed, roughly 27% are singletons. The material sequenced was blood. The receptors come from a woman between 25 and 40 years old in good health.

As regards this clonotype: Being one base from a much bigger clone, this may be a read error. The gene calls are TRBV20-1 and TRBJ2-3; no firm D call. This CDR3 spans 11 amino acids. Germline CDR1 is DFQATT and CDR2 is SNEGSKA (reference sequence). The CDR3 sequence is CRANPIDTQYF. The CDR3, as DNA: TGCAGGGCTAACCCAATAGATACGCAGTATTTT.

A few counts support this clonotype. V usage is TRBV30 and J usage is TRBJ2-1; D is perhaps TRBD2 (6 bases). The CDR3 is 15 residues long. V was clipped by 4 bases and J by 7 bases, with 20 bases between them. In germline, CDR1 is GTSNPN, CDR2 SVGIG (reference sequence). The CDR3, as DNA: TGTGCCTGGAAGCGAATCAGCGGGCGGGGAAATGAGCAGTTCTTC. Protein product: CAWKRISGRGNEQFF.

The V gene is TRBV15, the J gene TRBJ2-5; TRBD2 matches 7 bases. V lost 3 bases to trimming and J lost 11 bases; unmatched junction nucleotides: 15. This CDR3 has 15 residues. The germline CDR1 and CDR2 sequences are LNHNV and YYDKDF (reference sequence). The CDR3 spells CATSRGDYPDHEQYF. CDR3 sequence (DNA): TGTGCCACCAGCAGGGGGGACTACCCCGACCATGAGCAGTACTTC.

The chain's CDR3 is CASSLAHGRSPLHF. For the CDR3, the DNA is TGTGCCAGCAGCTTAGCGCACGGGAGGTCACCCCTCCACTTT. The chain carries TRBV7-9 and TRBJ1-6, with D uncertain. This CDR3 is built from 14 residues. V was cut by 0 bases and J by 10 bases, with 10 bases left in between. Germline lookup yields CDR1 SEHNR and CDR2 FQNEAQ (reference sequence).

V usage is TRBV6-1 and J usage is TRBJ2-7; D assignment may be TRBD1 or TRBD2 (5 bases each). CDR3 length: 14 residues. CDR1 and CDR2 from the germline V gene are MNHNS and SASEGT. V dropped 2 bases and J dropped 3 bases, with 11 bases sitting between them. This CDR3 reads CASSETRDLYEQYF. CDR3 coding DNA: TGTGCCAGCAGTGAAACCAGGGACCTCTACGAGCAGTACTTC.

The chain employs TRBV6-5 and TRBJ2-5; D is uncertain. This CDR3 has 16 amino acids. V shed 0 bases and J shed 1 base, with 12 bases lying between them. Germline-derived CDR1 and CDR2 are MNHEY and SVGAGI. The CDR3 sequence: CASSYSPLGSQETQYF. CDR3 bases: TGTGCCAGCAGTTACTCCCCATTGGGATCCCAAGAGACCCAGTACTTC.

In this sample, this clonotype turned up many times. The V gene is TRBV6-5, the J gene TRBJ2-7, with TRBD1 identical over 7 bases. Per germline, CDR1 MNHEY and CDR2 SVGAGI. The CDR3 loop spans 15 amino acids. Trimming took 7 bases from V and 0 from J; bases not matched to a gene: 9. The CDR3 loop is CASTGPGQSSYEQYF. For the CDR3, the DNA is TGTGCCAGCACGGGTCCGGGACAGAGCTCCTACGAGCAGTACTTC.

This clonotype was observed many times. This rearrangement joins TRBV7-9 to TRBJ2-5; D is possibly TRBD2 (5 bases). V shed 3 bases and J shed 4 bases, with 9 bases lying between them. This CDR3 region has 13 residues. Germline assignment: CDR1 SEHNR and CDR2 FQNEAQ (reference sequence). The CDR3 DNA is TGTGCCAGCAGCTTCGGGGTAGGAGAGACCCAGTACTTC. Its translation: CASSFGVGETQYF.

This clonotype was seen many times. The V and J genes are TRBV20-1 and TRBJ2-1, with TRBD2 matching 8 bases. Germline CDR1 is DFQATT and CDR2 is SNEGSKA (reference sequence). Unmatched junction bases numbered 6, after V lost 4 bases and J lost 13 bases. The CDR3 spans 11 residues. The chain's CDR3 is CSAIRGGSQFF. DNA for the CDR3: TGCAGTGCTATCCGGGGGGGGTCTCAGTTCTTC.